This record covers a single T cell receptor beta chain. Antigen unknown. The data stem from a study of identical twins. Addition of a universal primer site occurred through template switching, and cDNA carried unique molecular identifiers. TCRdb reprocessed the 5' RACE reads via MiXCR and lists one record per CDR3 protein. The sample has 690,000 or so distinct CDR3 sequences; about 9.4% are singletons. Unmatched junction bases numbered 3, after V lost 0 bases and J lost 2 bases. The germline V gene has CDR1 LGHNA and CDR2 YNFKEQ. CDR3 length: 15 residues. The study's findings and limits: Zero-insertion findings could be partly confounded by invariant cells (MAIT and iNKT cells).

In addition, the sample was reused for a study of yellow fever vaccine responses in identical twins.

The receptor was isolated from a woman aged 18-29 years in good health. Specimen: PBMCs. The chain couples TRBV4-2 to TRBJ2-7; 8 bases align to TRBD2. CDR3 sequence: CASSQDSGAAYEQYF. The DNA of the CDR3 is TGTGCCAGCAGCCAAGATAGCGGGGCCGCCTACGAGCAGTACTTC.